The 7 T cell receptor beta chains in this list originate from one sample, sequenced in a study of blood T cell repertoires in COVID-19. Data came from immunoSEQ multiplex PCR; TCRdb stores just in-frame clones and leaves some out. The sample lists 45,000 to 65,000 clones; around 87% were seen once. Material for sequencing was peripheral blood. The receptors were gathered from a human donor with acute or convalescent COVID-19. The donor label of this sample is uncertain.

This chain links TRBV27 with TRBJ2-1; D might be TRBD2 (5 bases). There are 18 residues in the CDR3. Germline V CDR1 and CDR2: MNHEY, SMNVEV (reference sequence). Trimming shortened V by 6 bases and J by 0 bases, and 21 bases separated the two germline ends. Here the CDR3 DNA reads TGTGCCAGCAGCCCTTATGGACGACTAATGGGCTCCTACAATGAGCAGTTCTTC. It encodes CASSPYGRLMGSYNEQFF.

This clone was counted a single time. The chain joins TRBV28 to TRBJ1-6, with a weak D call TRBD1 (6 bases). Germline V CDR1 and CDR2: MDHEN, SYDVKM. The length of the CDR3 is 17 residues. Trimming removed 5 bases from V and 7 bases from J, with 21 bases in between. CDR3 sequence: CASSPPTGTTLNSPLHF. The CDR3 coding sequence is TGTGCCAGCAGTCCCCCGACAGGAACAACCTTAAATTCACCCCTCCACTTT.

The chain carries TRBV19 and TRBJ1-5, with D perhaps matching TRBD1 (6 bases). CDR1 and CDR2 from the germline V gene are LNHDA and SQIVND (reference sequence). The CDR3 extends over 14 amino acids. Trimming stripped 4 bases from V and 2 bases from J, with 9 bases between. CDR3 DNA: TGTGCCAGTAGTACGACAGGTGGCAATCAGCCCCAGCATTTT. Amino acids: CASSTTGGNQPQHF.

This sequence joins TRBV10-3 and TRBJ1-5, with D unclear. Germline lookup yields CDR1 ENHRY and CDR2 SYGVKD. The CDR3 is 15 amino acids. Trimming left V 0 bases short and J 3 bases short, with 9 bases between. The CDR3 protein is CAISESAGINQPQHF. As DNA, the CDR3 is TGTGCCATCAGTGAGTCGGCCGGGATCAATCAGCCCCAGCATTTT.

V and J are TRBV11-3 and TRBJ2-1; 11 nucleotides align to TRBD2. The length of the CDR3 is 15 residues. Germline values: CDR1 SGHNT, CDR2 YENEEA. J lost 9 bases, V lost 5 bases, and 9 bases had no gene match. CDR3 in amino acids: CASSPLAGGPSEQFF. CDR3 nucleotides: TGTGCCAGCAGCCCTTTAGCGGGAGGGCCGAGTGAGCAGTTCTTC.

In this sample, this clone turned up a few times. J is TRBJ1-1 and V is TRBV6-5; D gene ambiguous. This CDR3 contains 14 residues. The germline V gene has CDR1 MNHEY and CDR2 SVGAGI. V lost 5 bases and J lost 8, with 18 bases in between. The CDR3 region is CASSTIGGQDEAFF. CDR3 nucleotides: TGTGCCAGCAGTACCATCGGCGGGCAGGACGAAGCTTTCTTT.

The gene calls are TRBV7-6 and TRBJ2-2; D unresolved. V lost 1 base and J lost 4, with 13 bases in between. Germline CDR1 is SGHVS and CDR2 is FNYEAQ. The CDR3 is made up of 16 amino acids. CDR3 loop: CASSLGGWQSTGELFF. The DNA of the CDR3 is TGTGCCAGCAGCTTAGGAGGTTGGCAAAGCACCGGGGAGCTGTTTTTT.